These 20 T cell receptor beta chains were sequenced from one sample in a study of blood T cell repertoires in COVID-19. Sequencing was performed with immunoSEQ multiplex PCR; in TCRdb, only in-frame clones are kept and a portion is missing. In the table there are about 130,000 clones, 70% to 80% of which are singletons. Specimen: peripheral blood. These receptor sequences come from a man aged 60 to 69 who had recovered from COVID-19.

In nucleotides, the CDR3 is TGTGCCAGCAGCAAAGCACTGTTAGCTAACTATGGCTACACCTTC. Encoded protein: CASSKALLANYGYTF. The chain recombines TRBV21-1 with TRBJ1-2. TRBV21-1 is a documented pseudogene. The CDR3 has 15 residues.

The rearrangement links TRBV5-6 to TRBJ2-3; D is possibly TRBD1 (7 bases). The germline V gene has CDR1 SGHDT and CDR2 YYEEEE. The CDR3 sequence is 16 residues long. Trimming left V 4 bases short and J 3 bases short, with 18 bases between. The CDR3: CASSPLAETGTDTQYF. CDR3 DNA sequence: TGTGCCAGCAGCCCCTTAGCGGAGACAGGGACAGATACGCAGTATTTT.

DNA of the CDR3: TGCAGCGTTGCCCTGACAGGGGAGAGGGAGACCCAGTACTTC. Its protein is CSVALTGERETQYF. V gene TRBV29-1 combines with J gene TRBJ2-5, with 8 bases lining up with TRBD1. The ends lost 4 bases at V and 5 bases at J; junction bases unmatched: 9. The CDR3 contains 14 residues. The germline CDR1 and CDR2 sequences are SQVTM and ANQGSEA.

The CDR3 protein is CAWSPPPGASQPQHF. The CDR3 DNA follows: TGTGCCTGGAGTCCGCCCCCAGGGGCGTCTCAGCCCCAGCATTTT. This chain links TRBV30 with TRBJ1-5, with D tentatively TRBD1 (6 bases). The CDR3 has 15 amino acids. The V and J ends lost 2 bases and 6 bases respectively, with 17 bases between them. In germline, CDR1 is GTSNPN, CDR2 SVGIG (reference sequence).

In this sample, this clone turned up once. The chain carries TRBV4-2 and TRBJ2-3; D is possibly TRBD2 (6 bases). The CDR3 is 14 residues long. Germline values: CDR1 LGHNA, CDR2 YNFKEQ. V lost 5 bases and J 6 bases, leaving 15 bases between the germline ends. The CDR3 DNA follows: TGTGCCAGCAGCACACGGGAGAGGCTGGATACGCAGTATTTT. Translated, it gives CASSTRERLDTQYF.

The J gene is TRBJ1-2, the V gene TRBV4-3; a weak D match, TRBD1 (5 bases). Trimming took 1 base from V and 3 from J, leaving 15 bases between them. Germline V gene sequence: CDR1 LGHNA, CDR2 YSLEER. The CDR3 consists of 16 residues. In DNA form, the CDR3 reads TGCGCCAGCAGCCAAGGGTCAGGGAGGGCTTACTATGGCTACACCTTC. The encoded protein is CASSQGSGRAYYGYTF.

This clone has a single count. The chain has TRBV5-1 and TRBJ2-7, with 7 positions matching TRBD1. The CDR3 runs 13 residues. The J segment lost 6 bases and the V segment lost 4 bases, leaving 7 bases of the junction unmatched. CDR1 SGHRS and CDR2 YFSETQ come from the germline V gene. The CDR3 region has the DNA TGCGCCAGCAGCACGGGACAGTCAGGCGAGCAGTACTTC. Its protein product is CASSTGQSGEQYF.

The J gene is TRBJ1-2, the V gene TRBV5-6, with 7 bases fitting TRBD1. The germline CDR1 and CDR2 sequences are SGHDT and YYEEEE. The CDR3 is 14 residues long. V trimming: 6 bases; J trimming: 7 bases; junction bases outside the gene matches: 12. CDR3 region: CASKPPGQVPGYTF. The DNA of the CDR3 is TGTGCCAGCAAGCCGCCCGGACAGGTGCCTGGCTACACCTTC.

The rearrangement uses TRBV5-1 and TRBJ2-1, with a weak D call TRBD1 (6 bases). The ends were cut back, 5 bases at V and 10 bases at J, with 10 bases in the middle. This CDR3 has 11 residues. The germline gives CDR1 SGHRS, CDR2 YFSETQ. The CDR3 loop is CASRGDTEQFF. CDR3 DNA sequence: TGCGCCAGCAGAGGGGACACCGAGCAGTTCTTC. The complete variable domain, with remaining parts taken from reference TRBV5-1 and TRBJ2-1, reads KAGVTQTPRYLIKTRGQQVTLSCSPISGHRSVSWYQQTPGQGLQFLFEYFSETQRNKGNFPGRFSGRQFSNSRSEMNVSTLELGDSALYLCASRGDTEQFFGPGTRLTVL.

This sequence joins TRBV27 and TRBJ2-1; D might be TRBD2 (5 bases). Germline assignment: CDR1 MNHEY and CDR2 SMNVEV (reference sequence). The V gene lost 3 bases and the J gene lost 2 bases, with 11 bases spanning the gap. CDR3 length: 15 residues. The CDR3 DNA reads TGTGCCAGCAGTTTCCTAGCCCTCCCCTACAATGAGCAGTTCTTC. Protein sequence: CASSFLALPYNEQFF.

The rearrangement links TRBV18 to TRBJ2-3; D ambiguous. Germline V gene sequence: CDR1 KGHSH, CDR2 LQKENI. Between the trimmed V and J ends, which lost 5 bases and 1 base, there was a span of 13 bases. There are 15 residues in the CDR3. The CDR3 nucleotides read TGTGCCAGCTCAGCATCCATGGCGGGCACAGATACGCAGTATTTT. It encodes CASSASMAGTDTQYF.

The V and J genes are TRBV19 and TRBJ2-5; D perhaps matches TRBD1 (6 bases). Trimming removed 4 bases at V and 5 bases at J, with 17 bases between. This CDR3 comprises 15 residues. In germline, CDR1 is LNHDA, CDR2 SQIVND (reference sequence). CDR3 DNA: TGTGCCAGTAGTAAGCCGGACAGCCCGCGGGAGACCCAGTACTTC. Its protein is CASSKPDSPRETQYF.

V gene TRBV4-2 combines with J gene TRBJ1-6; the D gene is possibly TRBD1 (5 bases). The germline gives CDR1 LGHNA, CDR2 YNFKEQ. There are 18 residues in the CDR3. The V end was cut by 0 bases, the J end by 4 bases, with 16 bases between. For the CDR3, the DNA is TGTGCCAGCAGCCAAGAACCCTCCTCGACAGCATATAATTCACCCCTCCACTTT. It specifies CASSQEPSSTAYNSPLHF.

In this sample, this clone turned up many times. CDR3 amino acids: CASSPQRGAPYEQYF. The CDR3 DNA follows: TGTGCCAGCAGCCCACAGCGGGGGGCACCCTACGAGCAGTACTTC. The gene calls are TRBV4-2 and TRBJ2-7; TRBD2 aligns across 9 bases. The CDR3 is 15 residues long. The germline V gene encodes CDR1 LGHNA and CDR2 YNFKEQ. Trimming at V came to 4 bases and at J to 2 bases, leaving 6 bases not matched to a gene.

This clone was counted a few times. This CDR3 reads CASTGGRSTGELFF. For the CDR3, the DNA is TGTGCCAGCACAGGCGGGAGGTCCACCGGGGAGCTGTTTTTT. This chain connects TRBV27 to TRBJ2-2, with 8 bases matching TRBD2. Per the germline V gene, CDR1 is MNHEY and CDR2 is SMNVEV (reference sequence). This CDR3 contains 14 residues. The V gene end was trimmed by 7 bases and the J gene end by 4 bases; junction bases not matched to a gene: 5.

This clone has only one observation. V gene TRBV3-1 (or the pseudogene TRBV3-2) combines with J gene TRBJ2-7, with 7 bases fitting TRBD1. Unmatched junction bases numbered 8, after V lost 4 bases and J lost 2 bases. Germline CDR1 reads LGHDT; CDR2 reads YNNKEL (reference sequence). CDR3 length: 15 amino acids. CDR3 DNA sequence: TGTGCCAGCAGCCCAGCCACAGGGGAAACCTACGAGCAGTACTTC. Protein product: CASSPATGETYEQYF.

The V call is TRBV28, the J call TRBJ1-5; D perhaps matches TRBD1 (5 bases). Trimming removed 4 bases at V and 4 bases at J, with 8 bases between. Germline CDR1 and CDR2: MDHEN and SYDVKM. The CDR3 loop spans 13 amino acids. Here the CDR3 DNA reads TGTGCCAGCAGTTCAGGGACTAATCAGCCCCAGCATTTT. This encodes CASSSGTNQPQHF. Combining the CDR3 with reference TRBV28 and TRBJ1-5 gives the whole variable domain DVKVTQSSRYLVKRTGEKVFLECVQDMDHENMFWYRQDPGLGLRLIYFSYDVKMKEKGDIPEGYSVSREKKERFSLILESASTNQTSMYLCASSSGTNQPQHFGDGTRLSIL.

CDR3 nucleotides: TGTGCCAGCAGCCCTTCGTCTGGAAACACCATATATTTT. Translation gives CASSPSSGNTIYF. This sequence joins TRBV12-3 or TRBV12-4 and TRBJ1-3; D call uncertain. This CDR3 has 13 residues. Trimming removed 6 bases from V and 1 base from J, with 7 bases in between.

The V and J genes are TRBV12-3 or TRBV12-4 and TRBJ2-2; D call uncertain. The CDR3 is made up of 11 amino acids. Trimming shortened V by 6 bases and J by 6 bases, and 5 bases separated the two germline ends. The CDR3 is CASRVAGELFF. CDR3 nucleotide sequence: TGTGCCAGCAGGGTAGCCGGGGAGCTGTTTTTT.

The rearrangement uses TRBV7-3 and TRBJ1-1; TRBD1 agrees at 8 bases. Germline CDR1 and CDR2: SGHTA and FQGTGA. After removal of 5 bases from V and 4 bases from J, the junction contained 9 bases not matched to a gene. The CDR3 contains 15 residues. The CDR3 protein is CASSPTGVGGTEAFF. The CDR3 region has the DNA TGTGCCAGCAGCCCGACAGGGGTAGGGGGCACTGAAGCTTTCTTT.